A single sample is the source of the 32 T cell receptor beta chains below, sequenced in a study of cytomegalovirus exposure and HLA in healthy donors. It was with 60 Vbeta and 13 Jbeta primers that the PCR ran. Generated by immunoSEQ multiplex PCR, the TCRdb table keeps only in-frame clones and is missing some. The sample lists 95,000 to 100,000 clones; approximately 85% were seen once. The sample consisted of PBMCs. The receptor source for this set is a man aged 25-45 years in good health and CMV-seronegative.

The chain joins TRBV7-9 to TRBJ2-2, with a weak D call TRBD2 (5 bases). CDR3 length equals 14 residues. CDR1 is SEHNR, CDR2 FQNEAQ, per germline (reference sequence). V was pared by 7 bases and J by 6 bases, with 15 bases between. CDR3 in amino acids: CASTDSHEAGELFF. DNA for the CDR3: TGTGCCAGCACGGACTCCCACGAAGCCGGGGAGCTGTTTTTT.

This clone came up once. The genes are TRBV9 and TRBJ1-6; no clear D. Germline CDR1 and CDR2: SGDLS and YYNGEE. Trimming took off 2 bases at V and 10 bases at J, with 13 bases between the two ends. The CDR3 extends over 14 amino acids. CDR3 sequence: CASSVGSGSSPLHF. The CDR3 nucleotides are TGTGCCAGCAGCGTTGGGAGCGGCAGCTCACCCCTCCACTTT. The whole variable domain, filled in from reference TRBV9 and TRBJ1-6, reads DSGVTQTPKHLITATGQRVTLRCSPRSGDLSVYWYQQSLDQGLQFLIQYYNGEERAKGNILERFSAQQFPDLHSELNLSSLELGDSALYFCASSVGSGSSPLHFGNGTRLTVT.

The chain is built from TRBV5-1 and TRBJ2-5, with TRBD1 identical over 8 bases. V gave up 0 bases and J gave up 3 bases; unmatched junction bases: 1. The CDR3 covers 14 residues. Germline V gene lookup returns CDR1 SGHRS and CDR2 YFSETQ. CDR3 sequence reads: CASSLGQGKETQYF. CDR3 nucleotide sequence: TGCGCCAGCAGCTTGGGACAGGGGAAAGAGACCCAGTACTTC.

The rearrangement links TRBV10-3 to TRBJ2-7, with 7 bases matching TRBD2. Germline assignment: CDR1 ENHRY and CDR2 SYGVKD. Trimming removed 0 bases from V and 3 bases from J; junction bases left unmatched: 2. The CDR3 length is 14 residues. For the CDR3, the DNA is TGTGCCATCAGTGAGTCCCTAGCGGACTACGAGCAGTACTTC. Its translation is CAISESLADYEQYF.

V and J are TRBV18 and TRBJ2-7; a possible D gene is TRBD2 (6 bases). The CDR3 is made up of 13 amino acids. V was clipped by 4 bases and J by 5 bases, with 12 bases between them. Germline V gene data show CDR1 as KGHSH and CDR2 as LQKENI. The CDR3 DNA reads as TGTGCCAGCTCACTGGGCTGGGGGGACGAGCAGTACTTC. This sequence encodes CASSLGWGDEQYF.

This chain uses TRBV30 with TRBJ2-2, with a tentative D call TRBD2 (6 bases). V shed 5 bases and J shed 4 bases, with 23 bases lying between them. Germline V gene sequence: CDR1 GTSNPN, CDR2 SVGIG (reference sequence). The CDR3 is 17 residues long. The CDR3: CAWSIPTTLGLTGELFF. In DNA form, the CDR3 reads TGTGCCTGGTCTATTCCTACTACTTTGGGACTCACCGGGGAGCTGTTTTTT.

The rearrangement joins TRBV11-2 to TRBJ1-1; TRBD1 matches 7 bases. This CDR3 has 14 residues. Germline CDR1 SGHAT, CDR2 FQNNGV. The V segment lost 6 bases and the J segment 3 bases; nucleotides outside the gene matches: 7. In nucleotides, the CDR3 is TGTGCCAGCAGGCTAATCAGGGGGGACACTGAAGCTTTCTTT. This sequence encodes CASRLIRGDTEAFF.

This clone was seen once. The chain carries TRBV15 and TRBJ2-7, with 9 positions matching TRBD1. The CDR3 has 14 amino acids. Germline CDR1 reads LNHNV; CDR2 reads YYDKDF (reference sequence). Trimming took 2 bases from V and 6 from J; bases not matched to a gene: 5. The CDR3 bases are TGTGCCACCAGCAGACCGGGACAGGGAGCCGAGCAGTACTTC. This translates into CATSRPGQGAEQYF.

V is TRBV11-2 and J is TRBJ1-4; 9 nucleotides line up with TRBD1. V dropped 5 bases and J dropped 1; count of bases not matched to a gene: 5. CDR1 and CDR2 from the germline V gene are SGHAT and FQNNGV. This CDR3 region has 16 residues. DNA for the CDR3: TGTGCCAGCAGCCTGACAGGGGGAGGAACTAATGAAAAACTGTTTTTT. Translating it yields CASSLTGGGTNEKLFF.

The chain has TRBV30 and TRBJ2-4; D ambiguous. The CDR3 is 13 amino acids. The germline V and J ends were trimmed by 3 bases and 6 bases, with 12 bases remaining between them. Germline V CDR1 and CDR2: GTSNPN, SVGIG (reference sequence). The CDR3 here is CAWRTKSLNIQYF. The DNA for the CDR3 is TGTGCCTGGAGAACTAAGTCACTAAACATTCAGTACTTC.

The chain is built from TRBV7-3 and TRBJ1-1, with 7 positions matching TRBD1. V dropped 5 bases and J dropped 10; count of bases not matched to a gene: 13. Germline-derived CDR1 and CDR2 are SGHTA and FQGTGA. This CDR3 is 14 amino acids long. CDR3 residues: CASSPSGTDTSAFF. CDR3 bases: TGTGCCAGCAGCCCAAGTGGGACAGATACTTCAGCTTTCTTT.

The rearrangement links TRBV28 to TRBJ1-2; no firm D call. Trimming shortened V by 6 bases and J by 4 bases, and 12 bases separated the two germline ends. The CDR3 length is 13 residues. Germline V gives CDR1 MDHEN, CDR2 SYDVKM. CDR3 bases: TGTGCCAGCAGGTCGGGGTCCGCCTATGGCTACACCTTC. Translated: CASRSGSAYGYTF.

The chain joins TRBV19 to TRBJ1-1; D perhaps matches TRBD1 (5 bases). Germline V gene sequence: CDR1 LNHDA, CDR2 SQIVND (reference sequence). The V end was cut by 9 bases, the J end by 3 bases, with 11 bases between. The CDR3 is made up of 12 amino acids. CDR3 residues: CASRDWDTEAFF. The CDR3 nucleotides read TGTGCCAGCAGGGATTGGGACACTGAAGCTTTCTTT.

The chain employs TRBV28 and TRBJ2-1; D possibly corresponds to TRBD1 (5 bases). The V gene lost 5 bases and the J gene lost 5 bases, with 31 bases spanning the gap. In germline, CDR1 is MDHEN, CDR2 SYDVKM. The CDR3 covers 20 residues. CDR3 amino acids: CASSLHVTESIVLIDNEQFF. CDR3 sequence (DNA): TGTGCCAGCAGTCTCCATGTGACAGAATCTATAGTCCTAATCGACAATGAGCAGTTCTTC.

The V call is TRBV7-9, the J call TRBJ2-3; a possible D gene is TRBD2 (7 bases). V was cut by 5 bases and J by 6 bases, with 21 bases left in between. The CDR3 covers 16 residues. CDR1 and CDR2 (germline): SEHNR, FQNEAQ (reference sequence). Here the CDR3 reads CASSQGSSGVRDTQYF. CDR3 coding DNA: TGTGCCAGCAGCCAGGGGTCCAGCGGGGTCAGGGATACGCAGTATTTT.

The chain employs TRBV29-1 and TRBJ2-2; the match to TRBD2 covers 9 bases. The CDR3 covers 13 residues. The germline gives CDR1 SQVTM, CDR2 ANQGSEA. The V and J ends lost 7 bases and 10 bases, in that order; junction bases with no gene match: 10. Here the CDR3 reads CSADRREGQELFF. Written as DNA, the CDR3 is TGCAGCGCAGATAGGCGGGAGGGCCAGGAGCTGTTTTTT.

The chain uses TRBV6-5 and TRBJ1-1; D remains unclear. Looked up from germline, CDR1 is MNHEY and CDR2 is SVGAGI. V lost 0 bases, J lost 3 bases, and 5 bases lay in between. This CDR3 region has 13 residues. The CDR3 nucleotides read TGTGCCAGCAGTTACTCCCGGGACACTGAAGCTTTCTTT. Its protein is CASSYSRDTEAFF.

The table lists this clone with a count of one. The rearrangement joins TRBV4-1 to TRBJ2-5; no clear D gene. The V end was cut by 2 bases, the J end by 5 bases, with 12 bases between. The CDR3 length is 14 residues. Per the germline V gene, CDR1 is MGHRA and CDR2 is YSYEKL. CDR3 residues: CASSQLPARETQYF. As DNA, the CDR3 is TGCGCCAGCAGCCAACTTCCGGCCAGGGAGACCCAGTACTTC.

This chain joins TRBV5-1 and TRBJ1-2, with TRBD1 identical over 8 bases. V trimming: 7 bases; J trimming: 4 bases; junction bases outside the gene matches: 9. CDR1 is SGHRS and CDR2 is YFSETQ in the germline V gene. This CDR3 spans 14 amino acids. This CDR3 is CASGPGQALYGYTF. The CDR3 DNA is TGCGCCAGCGGCCCGGGACAGGCACTCTATGGCTACACCTTC.

The chain combines TRBV4-1 with TRBJ1-1; 7 bases map to TRBD1. This CDR3 spans 16 amino acids. The J segment lost 0 bases and the V segment lost 5 bases, leaving 9 bases of the junction unmatched. Germline V gene sequence: CDR1 MGHRA, CDR2 YSYEKL. Here the CDR3 reads CASSSTTGRLNTEAFF. The CDR3 DNA reads TGCGCCAGCAGCTCCACGACAGGGAGATTGAACACTGAAGCTTTCTTT.

V gene TRBV11-1 combines with J gene TRBJ1-1, with D hard to call. The CDR3 has 13 residues. Germline assignment: CDR1 SGHAT and CDR2 FQDESV (reference sequence). Deletions cut 6 bases from V and 1 base from J, with 9 bases between. The CDR3 here is CASRSYRNTEAFF. The CDR3 bases are TGTGCCAGCAGATCTTACAGGAACACTGAAGCTTTCTTT.

For the CDR3, the DNA is TGTGCCAGCAGCCCGGGGGACAGGGCGTACGAGCAGTACTTC. Its translation is CASSPGDRAYEQYF. The gene calls are TRBV13 and TRBJ2-7; 9 nucleotides match TRBD1. V shed 5 bases, J shed 4 bases, and the junction held 6 bases outside the gene matches. The CDR3 is made up of 14 amino acids. Germline loops: CDR1 PRHDT, CDR2 FYEKMQ (reference sequence).

This chain links TRBV7-8 with TRBJ2-1; 7 positions match TRBD2. The CDR3 is made up of 16 amino acids. Germline lookup yields CDR1 SGHVS and CDR2 FQNEAQ. The ends lost 7 bases at V and 4 bases at J; junction bases unmatched: 13. CDR3 in amino acids: CASTRGWASGYNEQFF. The DNA of the CDR3 is TGTGCCAGCACCAGAGGGTGGGCTAGCGGTTACAATGAGCAGTTCTTC. Looking up the rest from reference TRBV7-8 and TRBJ2-1 gives the full variable domain: GAGVSQSPRYKVAKRGQDVALRCDPISGHVSLFWYQQALGQGPEFLTYFQNEAQLDKSGLPSDRFFAERPEGSVSTLKIQRTQQEDSAVYLCASTRGWASGYNEQFFGPGTRLTVL.

This clone appeared once. The chain employs TRBV19 and TRBJ2-7; 13 bases are a match to TRBD2. The ends lost 5 bases at V and 6 bases at J; junction bases unmatched: 10. This CDR3 has 16 residues. The germline V gene has CDR1 LNHDA and CDR2 SQIVND (reference sequence). The chain's CDR3 is CASSPGTSGTPGEQYF. DNA for the CDR3: TGTGCCAGTAGTCCTGGGACTAGCGGGACCCCCGGCGAGCAGTACTTC. The full variable domain, in which reference TRBV19 and TRBJ2-7 provide the parts outside the CDR3, is DGGITQSPKYLFRKEGQNVTLSCEQNLNHDAMYWYRQDPGQGLRLIYYSQIVNDFQKGDIAEGYSVSREKKESFPLTVTSAQKNPTAFYLCASSPGTSGTPGEQYFGPGTRLTVT.

V gene TRBV6-6 combines with J gene TRBJ2-5; D remains ambiguous. V dropped 0 bases and J dropped 7 bases, with 12 bases sitting between them. Germline loops: CDR1 MNHNY, CDR2 SVGAGI (reference sequence). This CDR3 spans 14 amino acids. The CDR3 loop reads CASSYSAVPRTQYF. CDR3 coding DNA: TGTGCCAGCAGTTACTCGGCAGTACCCAGGACCCAGTACTTC.

The V gene is TRBV11-2, the J gene TRBJ1-1; D not resolved. Deletions cut 5 bases from V and 1 base from J, with 11 bases between. Germline CDR1 is SGHAT and CDR2 is FQNNGV. The CDR3 has 14 residues. CDR3 residues: CASSLLRWNTEAFF. DNA of the CDR3: TGTGCCAGCAGCCTCCTTCGGTGGAACACTGAAGCTTTCTTT.

The gene calls are TRBV6-1 and TRBJ2-3; 8 nucleotides align to TRBD2. The V and J ends lost 5 bases and 1 base, in that order; junction bases with no gene match: 2. This CDR3 region has 14 residues. Per germline, CDR1 MNHNS and CDR2 SASEGT. In nucleotides, the CDR3 is TGTGCCAGCAGTCTTAGCGGGGGCACAGATACGCAGTATTTT. This gives the protein CASSLSGGTDTQYF.

This sequence joins TRBV30 and TRBJ1-2, with a weak D call TRBD1 (5 bases). CDR1 is GTSNPN, CDR2 SVGIG, per germline (reference sequence). Trimming left V 2 bases short and J 4 bases short, with 17 bases between. CDR3 length equals 15 residues. This chain's CDR3 is CAWSPRTIEGYGYTF. The CDR3 DNA reads TGTGCCTGGAGTCCACGGACAATTGAAGGCTATGGCTACACCTTC.

The chain employs TRBV7-9 and TRBJ2-6, with TRBD1 matching 8 bases. V lost 4 bases to trimming and J lost 0 bases; unmatched junction nucleotides: 8. Germline CDR1 is SEHNR and CDR2 is FQNEAQ (reference sequence). This CDR3 is 18 amino acids long. CDR3 region: CASSSSDRGVSGANVLTF. CDR3 nucleotide sequence: TGTGCCAGCAGCTCATCAGACAGGGGCGTCTCTGGGGCCAACGTCCTGACTTTC.

This chain uses TRBV10-3 with TRBJ2-3; TRBD1 matches 7 bases. The length of the CDR3 is 15 residues. Germline assignment: CDR1 ENHRY and CDR2 SYGVKD. Losses at the gene ends were 6 bases for V and 0 bases for J; bases not matched to a gene: 6. The CDR3 DNA sequence: TGTGCCATCAGCGACAGGGCCTCTAGCACAGATACGCAGTATTTT. Translated, it gives CAISDRASSTDTQYF.

The chain employs TRBV7-8 and TRBJ1-5; 8 bases match TRBD1. CDR3 length: 18 amino acids. Looked up from germline, CDR1 is SGHVS and CDR2 is FQNEAQ. V lost 5 bases to trimming and J lost 0 bases; unmatched junction nucleotides: 12. The CDR3 bases are TGTGCCAGCAGCACCCGAGATTGGACAGGGTATAGCAATCAGCCCCAGCATTTT. This sequence encodes CASSTRDWTGYSNQPQHF.

The rearrangement joins TRBV28 to TRBJ1-2, with 7 bases that match TRBD1. The CDR3 contains 17 residues. Germline V gives CDR1 MDHEN, CDR2 SYDVKM. J gave up 5 bases and V 5 bases, and 17 bases lay outside the gene matches. The CDR3 protein is CASSLETGDEAHYGYTF. CDR3 bases: TGTGCCAGCAGTCTAGAAACAGGGGACGAAGCTCATTATGGCTACACCTTC.